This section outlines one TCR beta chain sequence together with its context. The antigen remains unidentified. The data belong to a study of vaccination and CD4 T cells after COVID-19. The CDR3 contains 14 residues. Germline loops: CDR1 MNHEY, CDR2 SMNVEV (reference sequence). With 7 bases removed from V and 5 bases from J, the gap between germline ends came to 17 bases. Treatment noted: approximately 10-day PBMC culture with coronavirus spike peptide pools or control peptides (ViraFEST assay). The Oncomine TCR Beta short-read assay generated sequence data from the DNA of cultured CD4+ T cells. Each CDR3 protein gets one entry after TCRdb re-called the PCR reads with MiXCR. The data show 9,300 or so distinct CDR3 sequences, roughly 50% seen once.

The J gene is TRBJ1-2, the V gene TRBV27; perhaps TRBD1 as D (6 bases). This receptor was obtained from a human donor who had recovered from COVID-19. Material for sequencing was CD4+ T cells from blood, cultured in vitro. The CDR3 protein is CASNPTGYSYGYTF. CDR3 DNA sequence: TGTGCCAGCAATCCAACAGGGTATAGTTATGGCTACACCTTC.